This T cell receptor (beta chain) was sequenced for a study of blood T cell repertoires in COVID-19. Study as a whole: COVID-19 samples, acute and convalescent, were from the United States, Italy and Spain. From T cells, B-cell-depleted T cells, or PBMCs came the material, which was cDNA or gDNA.

This clone was detected a few times. The trim removed 1 base at V and 10 bases at J, leaving 3 bases unmatched. Looked up from germline, CDR1 is SEHNR and CDR2 is FQNEAQ (reference sequence). CDR3 length equals 12 residues. In the source study's methods: Quantification of nucleated cells was approximated via reference gene primer amplification. Assay used: immunoSEQ multiplex PCR; TCRdb lists only in-frame clones, some missing. That table furnishes V, J and clone size, whereas the DNA furnished D and trimming. This sample carries 55,000 to 70,000 clones, about 87% of them seen once, and the ten largest clones take over 0.8%.

This TCR derives from a man between 65 and 85 years old with acute or convalescent COVID-19. The specimen sequenced was peripheral blood. The rearrangement links TRBV7-9 to TRBJ1-1, with 7 bases lining up with TRBD1. CDR3 sequence reads: CASSLGQGRAFF. The CDR3 nucleotides are TGTGCCAGCAGCTTAGGACAGGGTCGAGCTTTCTTT.